Following are 10 T cell receptor beta chains from one sample sequenced in a study of T cells after yellow fever vaccination. One entry per CDR3 protein, called by TCRdb with MiXCR from the 5' RACE reads. The table has 200,000 to 250,000 distinct CDR3 sequences, 3% to 4% seen once. The sequenced sample was CD4+ T cells sorted from PBMCs, obtained 10 days after the yellow fever booster vaccination. The source of these receptors is a man in his late teens or twenties who received the YFV17D yellow fever vaccine.

This clonotype was seen many times. V and J are TRBV18 and TRBJ2-3; a weak D match, TRBD2 (5 bases). Trimming took off 2 bases at V and 0 bases at J, with 9 bases between the two ends. The CDR3 sequence is 15 residues long. Germline CDR1 and CDR2: KGHSH and LQKENI. CDR3: CASSPAAVSTDTQYF. As DNA, the CDR3 is TGTGCCAGCTCACCAGCAGCGGTGAGCACAGATACGCAGTATTTT. The full variable domain, its missing parts supplied by reference TRBV18 and TRBJ2-3, is NAGVMQNPRHLVRRRGQEARLRCSPMKGHSHVYWYRQLPEEGLKFMVYLQKENIIDESGMPKERFSAEFPKEGPSILRIQQVVRGDSAAYFCASSPAAVSTDTQYFGPGTRLTVL.

In its sample, this clonotype was seen many times. This sequence joins TRBV7-2 and TRBJ1-6; D not certain. The germline gives CDR1 SGHTA, CDR2 FQGNSA. The CDR3 totals 15 residues. V was cut by 6 bases and J by 1 base, with 10 bases left in between. CDR3 loop: CASRALGSYNSPLHF. The CDR3, as DNA: TGTGCCAGCAGGGCTCTGGGTTCCTATAATTCACCCCTCCACTTT. Filled out from reference TRBV7-2 and TRBJ1-6, the complete variable domain reads GAGVSQSPSNKVTEKGKDVELRCDPISGHTALYWYRQSLGQGLEFLIYFQGNSAPDKSGLPSDRFSAERTGGSVSTLTIQRTQQEDSAVYLCASRALGSYNSPLHFGNGTRLTVT.

This clonotype was counted ten times or more. The J gene is TRBJ2-1, the V gene TRBV20-1; TRBD2 agrees at 9 bases. After removal of 0 bases from V and 1 base from J, the junction contained 4 bases not matched to a gene. The CDR3 loop spans 16 amino acids. CDR1 and CDR2 from the germline V gene are DFQATT and SNEGSKA (reference sequence). The CDR3 sequence is CSARDLAGNSYNEQFF. CDR3 in DNA: TGCAGTGCTAGAGATCTAGCGGGGAATTCCTACAATGAGCAGTTCTTC.

This clonotype was seen many times. The rearrangement joins TRBV5-1 to TRBJ1-5; TRBD1 might be the D (6 bases). Per germline, CDR1 SGHRS and CDR2 YFSETQ. Trimming pared 0 bases from V and 4 bases from J, leaving 8 bases between. The CDR3 is 14 residues long. The CDR3 coding sequence is TGCGCCAGCAGCTTGGCCGGACAGAATCAGCCCCAGCATTTT. It encodes CASSLAGQNQPQHF.

This clonotype has ten or more counts. V usage is TRBV7-9 and J usage is TRBJ2-1, with 7 bases that match TRBD1. CDR3 length equals 14 residues. V shed 5 bases and J 4 bases; nucleotides not matched to a gene: 5. CDR1 and CDR2 from the germline V gene are SEHNR and FQNEAQ (reference sequence). The CDR3 is CASSVRDSYNEQFF. The CDR3, as DNA: TGTGCCAGCAGCGTCCGGGACAGTTACAATGAGCAGTTCTTC.

This clonotype came up a few times. The chain is built from TRBV5-4 and TRBJ2-3; 9 bases line up with TRBD2. Germline V gene lookup returns CDR1 SGHNT and CDR2 YYREEE (reference sequence). The CDR3 is 16 amino acids. V gave up 1 base and J gave up 4 bases; unmatched junction bases: 7. CDR3 in amino acids: CASSLYSGGRSDTQYF. The CDR3 bases are TGTGCCAGCAGCTTGTACAGCGGGGGGAGATCAGATACGCAGTATTTT.

This clonotype is a singleton in its sample. This sequence may be a read error, since a much larger clone differs from it by one base. The chain is built from TRBV7-6 and TRBJ2-3, with D tentatively TRBD1 (6 bases). The CDR3 has 13 amino acids. The V gene's germline CDR1 is SGHVS and CDR2 FNYEAQ. The CDR3 region has the DNA TGTGCCAGCAGTGTGGCAGGGGTAGATATGCAGTATTTT. As protein: CASSVAGVDMQYF.

This clonotype was detected many times. The rearrangement joins TRBV20-1 to TRBJ2-3; 8 nucleotides match TRBD1. The CDR3 is 15 amino acids. Germline values: CDR1 DFQATT, CDR2 SNEGSKA (reference sequence). Unmatched junction bases numbered 11, after V lost 5 bases and J lost 4 bases. As DNA, the CDR3 is TGCAGTGCTCCCGGATCAGGACAGGGATCAGATACGCAGTATTTT. This encodes CSAPGSGQGSDTQYF.

This clonotype was seen a handful of times. The chain is built from TRBV12-3 or TRBV12-4 and TRBJ2-1; 14 bases map to TRBD2. CDR3 length: 14 residues. V gave up 5 bases and J gave up 8 bases; unmatched junction bases: 2. This CDR3 reads CASSRGLAGDEQFF. The CDR3 coding sequence is TGTGCCAGCAGTCGGGGACTAGCGGGGGATGAGCAGTTCTTC.

This clonotype was detected many times. This sequence joins TRBV28 and TRBJ2-5; no reliable D call. The length of the CDR3 is 12 residues. V dropped 5 bases and J dropped 1 base, with 5 bases sitting between them. Germline V lookup: CDR1 MDHEN, CDR2 SYDVKM. For the CDR3, the DNA is TGTGCCAGCAGTCAACTCCAAGAGACCCAGTACTTC. Translated, it gives CASSQLQETQYF. The entire variable domain, with the rest obtained from reference TRBV28 and TRBJ2-5, is as follows: DVKVTQSSRYLVKRTGEKVFLECVQDMDHENMFWYRQDPGLGLRLIYFSYDVKMKEKGDIPEGYSVSREKKERFSLILESASTNQTSMYLCASSQLQETQYFGPGTRLLVL.